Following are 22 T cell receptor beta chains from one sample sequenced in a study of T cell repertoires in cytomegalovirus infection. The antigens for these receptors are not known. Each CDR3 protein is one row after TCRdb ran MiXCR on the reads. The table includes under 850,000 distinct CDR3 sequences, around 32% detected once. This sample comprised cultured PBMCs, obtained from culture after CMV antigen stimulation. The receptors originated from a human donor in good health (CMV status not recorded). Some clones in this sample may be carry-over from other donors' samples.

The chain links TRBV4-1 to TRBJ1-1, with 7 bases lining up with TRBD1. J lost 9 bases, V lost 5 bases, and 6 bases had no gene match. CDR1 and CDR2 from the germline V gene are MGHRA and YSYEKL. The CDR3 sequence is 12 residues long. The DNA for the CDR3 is TGCGCCAGCAGCTGGGACAGACGACAAGCTTTCTTT. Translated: CASSWDRRQAFF.

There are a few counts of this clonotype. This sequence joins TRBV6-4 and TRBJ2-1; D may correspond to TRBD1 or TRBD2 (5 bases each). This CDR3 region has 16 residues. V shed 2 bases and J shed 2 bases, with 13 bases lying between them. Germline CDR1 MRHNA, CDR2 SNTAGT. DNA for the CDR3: TGTGCCAGCAGTGACAGTGCCGGGGCGCCCTACAATGAGCAGTTCTTC. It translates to CASSDSAGAPYNEQFF.

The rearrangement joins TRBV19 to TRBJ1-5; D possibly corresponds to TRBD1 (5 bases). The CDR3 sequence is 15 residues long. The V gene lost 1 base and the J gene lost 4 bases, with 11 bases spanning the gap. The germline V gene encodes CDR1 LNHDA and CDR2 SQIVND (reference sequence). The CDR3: CASSIGQRNNQPQHF. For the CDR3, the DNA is TGTGCCAGTAGTATAGGACAGCGAAATAATCAGCCCCAGCATTTT.

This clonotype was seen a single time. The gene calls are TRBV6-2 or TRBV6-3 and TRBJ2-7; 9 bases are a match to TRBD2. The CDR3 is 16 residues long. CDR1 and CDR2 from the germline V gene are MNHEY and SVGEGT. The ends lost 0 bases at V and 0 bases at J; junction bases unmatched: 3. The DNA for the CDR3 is TGTGCCAGCAGTTACTCGACACTAGCGGGCTCCTACGAGCAGTACTTC. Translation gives CASSYSTLAGSYEQYF.

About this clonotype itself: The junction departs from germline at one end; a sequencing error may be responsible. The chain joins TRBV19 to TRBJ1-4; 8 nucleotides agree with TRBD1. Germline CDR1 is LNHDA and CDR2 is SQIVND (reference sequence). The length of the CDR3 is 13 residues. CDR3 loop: CASTGTGSEKLFF. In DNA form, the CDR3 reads TGTGCTAGTACGGGGACAGGATCTGAAAAACTGTTTTTT.

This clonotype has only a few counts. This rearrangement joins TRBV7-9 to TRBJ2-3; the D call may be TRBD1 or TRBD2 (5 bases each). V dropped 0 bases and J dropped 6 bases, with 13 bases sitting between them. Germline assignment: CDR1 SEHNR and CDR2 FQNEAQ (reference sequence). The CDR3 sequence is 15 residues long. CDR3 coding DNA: TGTGCCAGCAGCTTAGCTTTTATGGGACCGGATACGCAGTATTTT. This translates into CASSLAFMGPDTQYF.

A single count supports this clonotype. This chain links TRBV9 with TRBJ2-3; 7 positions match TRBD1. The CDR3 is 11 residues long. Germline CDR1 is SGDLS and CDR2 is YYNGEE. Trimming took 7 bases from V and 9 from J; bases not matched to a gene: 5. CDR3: CASQGEGTQYF. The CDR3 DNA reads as TGTGCCAGCCAGGGGGAAGGGACGCAGTATTTT. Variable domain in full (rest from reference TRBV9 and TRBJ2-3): DSGVTQTPKHLITATGQRVTLRCSPRSGDLSVYWYQQSLDQGLQFLIQYYNGEERAKGNILERFSAQQFPDLHSELNLSSLELGDSALYFCASQGEGTQYFGPGTRLTVL.

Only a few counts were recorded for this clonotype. The CDR3 region has the DNA TGTGCCAGCAGCCAAGGAGTAGGGGACGGGAGGGGGACTGAAGCTTTCTTT. It translates to CASSQGVGDGRGTEAFF. This chain connects TRBV4-2 to TRBJ1-1; the D gene is possibly TRBD1 (6 bases). CDR1 LGHNA and CDR2 YNFKEQ come from the germline V gene. Trimming removed 1 base from V and 5 bases from J, with 20 bases in between. The CDR3 contains 17 residues.

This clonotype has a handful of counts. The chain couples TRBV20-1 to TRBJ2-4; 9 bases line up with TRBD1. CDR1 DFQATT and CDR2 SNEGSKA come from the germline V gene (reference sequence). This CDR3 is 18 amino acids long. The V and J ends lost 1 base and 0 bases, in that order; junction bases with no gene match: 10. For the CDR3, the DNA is TGCAGTGCTAGAGTGGGACAGGGCGGAACACTAGCCAAAAACATTCAGTACTTC. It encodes CSARVGQGGTLAKNIQYF.

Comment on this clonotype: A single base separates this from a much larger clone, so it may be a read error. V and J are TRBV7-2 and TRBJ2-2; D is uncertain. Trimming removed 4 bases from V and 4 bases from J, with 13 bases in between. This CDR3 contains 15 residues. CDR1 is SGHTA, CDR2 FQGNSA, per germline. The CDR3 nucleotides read TGTGCCAGCAGCTCCTTCGACATAATCACCGGGGAGCTGTTTTTT. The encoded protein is CASSSFDIITGELFF.

Here the CDR3 DNA reads TGCAGTGCTCTCGATGCGCTGGGACAGGGGAATTCACCCCTCCACTTT. This encodes CSALDALGQGNSPLHF. The rearrangement joins TRBV20-1 to TRBJ1-6, with TRBD1 matching over 10 bases. The CDR3 is 16 amino acids. The germline V gene has CDR1 DFQATT and CDR2 SNEGSKA (reference sequence). V gave up 5 bases and J gave up 7 bases; unmatched junction bases: 11.

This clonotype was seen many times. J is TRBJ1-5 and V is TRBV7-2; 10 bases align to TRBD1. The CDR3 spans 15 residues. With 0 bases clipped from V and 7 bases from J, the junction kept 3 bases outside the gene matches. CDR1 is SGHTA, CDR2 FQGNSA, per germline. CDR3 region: CASSLASGQGQPQHF. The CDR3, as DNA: TGTGCCAGCAGCTTAGCGTCGGGACAGGGGCAGCCCCAGCATTTT.

The CDR3 DNA sequence: TGCGCCAGCAGCCAAGATCCAGCGGGAGGCCTCCTGGGGGAAGAGCAGTACTTC. Its protein is CASSQDPAGGLLGEEQYF. The chain recombines TRBV4-3 with TRBJ2-7; 9 positions match TRBD2. Germline CDR1 LGHNA, CDR2 YSLEER. The CDR3 is made up of 18 amino acids. The trim removed 0 bases at V and 7 bases at J, leaving 16 bases unmatched.

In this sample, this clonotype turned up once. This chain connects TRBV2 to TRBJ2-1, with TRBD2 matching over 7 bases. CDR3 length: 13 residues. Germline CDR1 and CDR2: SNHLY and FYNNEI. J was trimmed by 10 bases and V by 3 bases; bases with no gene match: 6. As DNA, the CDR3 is TGTGCCAGCAGTGAGTTGGCTAGCGGCGAGCAGTTCTTC. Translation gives CASSELASGEQFF.

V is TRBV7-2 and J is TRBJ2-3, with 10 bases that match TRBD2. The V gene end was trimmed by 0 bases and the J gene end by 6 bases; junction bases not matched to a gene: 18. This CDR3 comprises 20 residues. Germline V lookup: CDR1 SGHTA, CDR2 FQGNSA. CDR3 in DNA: TGTGCCAGCAGCTTAGCGCGTTGGTCTCCAAGCGGGAGGGCCAGGGATACGCAGTATTTT. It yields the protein CASSLARWSPSGRARDTQYF.

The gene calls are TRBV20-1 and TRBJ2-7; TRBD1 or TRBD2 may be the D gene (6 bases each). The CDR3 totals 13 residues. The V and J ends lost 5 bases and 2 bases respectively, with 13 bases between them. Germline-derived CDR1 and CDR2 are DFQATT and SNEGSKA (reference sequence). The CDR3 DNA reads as TGCAGTGCTGGCTGGGGGGCCCCCTACGAGCAGTACTTC. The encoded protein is CSAGWGAPYEQYF.

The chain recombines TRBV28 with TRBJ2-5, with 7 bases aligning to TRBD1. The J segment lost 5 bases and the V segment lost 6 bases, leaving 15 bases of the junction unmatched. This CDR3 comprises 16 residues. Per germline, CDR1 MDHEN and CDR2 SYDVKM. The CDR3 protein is CASREQGWGWGETQYF. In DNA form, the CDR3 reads TGTGCCAGCAGGGAACAGGGGTGGGGATGGGGTGAGACCCAGTACTTC. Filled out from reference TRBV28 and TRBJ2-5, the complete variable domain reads DVKVTQSSRYLVKRTGEKVFLECVQDMDHENMFWYRQDPGLGLRLIYFSYDVKMKEKGDIPEGYSVSREKKERFSLILESASTNQTSMYLCASREQGWGWGETQYFGPGTRLLVL.

The CDR3 reads CASSARIQPYEQYF. CDR3 sequence (DNA): TGTGCCAGCAGTGCCCGGATACAACCCTACGAGCAGTACTTC. The V gene is TRBV2, the J gene TRBJ2-7; D gene uncertain. Trimming took 4 bases from V and 2 from J, leaving 12 bases between them. The CDR3 is 14 residues long. From germline, CDR1 is SNHLY and CDR2 FYNNEI.

CDR3 DNA: TGTGCCAGCTCCGTTCGGGCGAACTCCTACAATGAGCAGTTCTTC. Translated: CASSVRANSYNEQFF. The chain joins TRBV2 to TRBJ2-1; D not certain. CDR3 length: 15 amino acids. From germline, CDR1 is SNHLY and CDR2 FYNNEI. Trimming left V 8 bases short and J 0 bases short, with 14 bases between.

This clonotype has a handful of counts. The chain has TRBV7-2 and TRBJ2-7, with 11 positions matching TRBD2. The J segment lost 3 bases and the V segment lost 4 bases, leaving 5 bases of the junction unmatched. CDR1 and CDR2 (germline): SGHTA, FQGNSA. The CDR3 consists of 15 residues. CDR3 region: CASSSGTSGLYEQYF. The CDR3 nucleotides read TGTGCCAGCAGCTCCGGGACTAGCGGTCTCTACGAGCAGTACTTC.

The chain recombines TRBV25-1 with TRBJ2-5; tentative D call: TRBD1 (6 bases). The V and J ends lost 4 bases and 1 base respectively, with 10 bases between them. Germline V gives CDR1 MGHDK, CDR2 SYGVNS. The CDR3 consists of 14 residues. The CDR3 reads CASSATGTQETQYF. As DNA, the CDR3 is TGTGCCAGCAGTGCCACAGGGACCCAAGAGACCCAGTACTTC.

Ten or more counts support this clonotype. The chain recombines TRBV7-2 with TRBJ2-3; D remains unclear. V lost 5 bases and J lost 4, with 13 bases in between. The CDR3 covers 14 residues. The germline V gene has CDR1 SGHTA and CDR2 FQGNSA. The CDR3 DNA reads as TGTGCCAGCAGCATGCCAGAGGCGGCAGATACGCAGTATTTT. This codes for CASSMPEAADTQYF.